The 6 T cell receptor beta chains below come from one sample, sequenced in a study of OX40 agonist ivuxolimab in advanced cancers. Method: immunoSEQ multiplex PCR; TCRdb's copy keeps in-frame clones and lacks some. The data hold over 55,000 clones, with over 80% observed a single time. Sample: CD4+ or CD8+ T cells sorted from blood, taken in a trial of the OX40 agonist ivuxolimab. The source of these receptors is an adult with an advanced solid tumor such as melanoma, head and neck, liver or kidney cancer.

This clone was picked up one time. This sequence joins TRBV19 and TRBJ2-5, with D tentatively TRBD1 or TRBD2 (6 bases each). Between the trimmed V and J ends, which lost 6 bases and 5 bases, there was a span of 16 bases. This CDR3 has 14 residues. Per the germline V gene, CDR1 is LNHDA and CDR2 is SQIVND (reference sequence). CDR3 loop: CASSLGGGSETQYF. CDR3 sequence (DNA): TGTGCCAGTAGCCTCGGGGGCGGTTCTGAGACCCAGTACTTC.

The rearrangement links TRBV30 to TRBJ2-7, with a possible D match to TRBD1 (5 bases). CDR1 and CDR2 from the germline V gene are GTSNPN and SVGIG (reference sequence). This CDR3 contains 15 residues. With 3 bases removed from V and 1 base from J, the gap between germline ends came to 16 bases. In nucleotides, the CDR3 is TGTGCCTGGAGCGCTGGCAGGGCGATTTCCTACGAGCAGTACTTC. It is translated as CAWSAGRAISYEQYF.

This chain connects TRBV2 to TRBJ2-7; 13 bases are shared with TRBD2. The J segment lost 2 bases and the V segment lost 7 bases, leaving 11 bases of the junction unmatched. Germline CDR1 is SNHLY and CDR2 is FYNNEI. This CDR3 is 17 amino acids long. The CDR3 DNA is TGTGCCAGCATCTCCGGGACTAGCGGGACCTCAGCCTACGAGCAGTACTTC. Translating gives CASISGTSGTSAYEQYF.

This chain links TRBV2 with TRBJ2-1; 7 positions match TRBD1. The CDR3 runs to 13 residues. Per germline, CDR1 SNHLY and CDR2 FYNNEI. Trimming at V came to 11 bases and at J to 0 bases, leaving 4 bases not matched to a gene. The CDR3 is CAGQASSYNEQFF. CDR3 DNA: TGTGCCGGACAGGCAAGCTCCTACAATGAGCAGTTCTTC.

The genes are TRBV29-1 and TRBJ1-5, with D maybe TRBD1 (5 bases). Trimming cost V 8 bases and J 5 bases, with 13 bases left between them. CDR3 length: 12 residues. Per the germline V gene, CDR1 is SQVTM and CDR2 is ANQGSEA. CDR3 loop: CSSRDGDQPQHF. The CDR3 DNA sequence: TGCAGCTCTCGGGACGGGGATCAGCCCCAGCATTTT.

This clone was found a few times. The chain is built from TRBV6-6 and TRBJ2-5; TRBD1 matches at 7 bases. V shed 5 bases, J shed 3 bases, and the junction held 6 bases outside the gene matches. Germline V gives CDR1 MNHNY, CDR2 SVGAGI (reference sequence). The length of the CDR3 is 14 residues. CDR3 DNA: TGTGCCAGCAGTAACACTGGGACAGAAGAGACCCAGTACTTC. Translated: CASSNTGTEETQYF.